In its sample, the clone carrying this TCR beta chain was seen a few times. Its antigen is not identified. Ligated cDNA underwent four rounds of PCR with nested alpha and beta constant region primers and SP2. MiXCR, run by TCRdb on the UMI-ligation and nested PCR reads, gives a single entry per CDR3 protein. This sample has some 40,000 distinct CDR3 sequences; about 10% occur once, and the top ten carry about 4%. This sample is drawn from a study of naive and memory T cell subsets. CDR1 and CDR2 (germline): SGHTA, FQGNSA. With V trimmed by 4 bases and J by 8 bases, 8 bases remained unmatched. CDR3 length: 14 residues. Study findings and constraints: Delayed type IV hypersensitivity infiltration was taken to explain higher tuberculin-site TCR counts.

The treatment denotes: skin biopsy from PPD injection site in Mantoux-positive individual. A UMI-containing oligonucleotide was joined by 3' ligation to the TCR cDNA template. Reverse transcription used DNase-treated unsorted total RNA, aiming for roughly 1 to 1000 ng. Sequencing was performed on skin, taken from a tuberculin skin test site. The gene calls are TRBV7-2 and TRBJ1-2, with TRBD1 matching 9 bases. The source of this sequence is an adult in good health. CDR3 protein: CASSSGQGKSGYTF. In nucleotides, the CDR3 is TGTGCCAGCAGCTCGGGACAGGGAAAAAGCGGCTACACCTTC. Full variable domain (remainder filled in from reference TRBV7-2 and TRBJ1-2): GAGVSQSPSNKVTEKGKDVELRCDPISGHTALYWYRQSLGQGLEFLIYFQGNSAPDKSGLPSDRFSAERTGGSVSTLTIQRTQQEDSAVYLCASSSGQGKSGYTFGSGTRLTVV.